One and the same sample provided the 18 T cell receptor beta chains below, sequenced in a study of vaccination and CD4 T cells after COVID-19. For these receptors, no antigen is known. Sequenced with the Oncomine TCR Beta short-read assay was DNA taken from cultured CD4+ T cells. Cultures of CD4+ T cells served as the source for extracting genomic DNA. TCRdb used MiXCR to reprocess the PCR reads, holding one entry per CDR3 protein. This sample yields over 8,500 distinct CDR3 sequences, of which roughly 27% are seen a single time; roughly 23% belongs to the top ten. Treatment: roughly ten-day PBMC culture with coronavirus spike peptide pools or control peptides (ViraFEST assay). These CD4+ T cells came from an unexposed donor, sampled before the COVID-19 pandemic (2011-2018). The sample taken for sequencing was CD4+ T cells from blood, cultured in vitro. The source of these receptors is a human donor in good health.

The chain combines TRBV6-1 with TRBJ1-6, with 9 bases fitting TRBD1. In germline, CDR1 is MNHNS, CDR2 SASEGT. The CDR3 contains 14 residues. V shed 6 bases and J 5 bases; nucleotides not matched to a gene: 2. The CDR3: CASRWTGDNSPLHF. DNA of the CDR3: TGTGCCAGCAGATGGACAGGGGATAATTCACCCCTCCACTTT.

The genes are TRBV4-3 and TRBJ2-1; 10 bases are a match to TRBD2. This CDR3 is built from 15 residues. Germline trimming cut 7 bases from V and 4 bases from J; bases unmatched to any gene: 7. Per germline, CDR1 LGHNA and CDR2 YSLEER. CDR3 sequence: CASTPRTSGYNEQFF. In DNA form, the CDR3 reads TGCGCCAGCACCCCGAGGACTAGCGGATACAATGAGCAGTTCTTC.

The V call is TRBV19, the J call TRBJ2-4; 9 nucleotides agree with TRBD2. The ends lost 5 bases at V and 4 bases at J; junction bases unmatched: 12. The CDR3 length is 17 residues. In germline, CDR1 is LNHDA, CDR2 SQIVND (reference sequence). In nucleotides, the CDR3 is TGTGCCAGTAGTGCAATAGAAGCGGGAGGACGGAAAAACATTCAGTACTTC. Translation: CASSAIEAGGRKNIQYF.

Remarks on this clonotype: A junction boundary mismatches the germline segment, possibly from a read error. The rearrangement joins TRBV20-1 to TRBJ2-7, with D possibly TRBD2 on 7 matching bases. In germline, CDR1 is DFQATT, CDR2 SNEGSKA (reference sequence). CDR3 length equals 13 residues. The CDR3 sequence is CSARGGAAYEQYF. CDR3 DNA: TGCAGTGCGAGAGGGGGGGCAGCCTACGAGCAGTACTTC.

The sample holds a few counts of this clonotype. V usage is TRBV28 and J usage is TRBJ1-6; 7 bases agree with TRBD1. CDR1 and CDR2 (germline): MDHEN, SYDVKM. CDR3 length: 17 residues. Losses at the gene ends were 6 bases for V and 5 bases for J; bases not matched to a gene: 13. CDR3 DNA sequence: TGTGCCAGCAGACGCTCCCGATGGGGACAGAATAATTCACCCCTCCACTTT. Amino acids: CASRRSRWGQNNSPLHF.

This chain uses TRBV6-5 with TRBJ2-7, with TRBD2 matching 12 bases. This CDR3 region has 17 residues. The germline V gene has CDR1 MNHEY and CDR2 SVGAGI. Losses at the gene ends were 2 bases for V and 4 bases for J; bases not matched to a gene: 9. CDR3 loop: CASSYAASGRAVYEQYF. CDR3 nucleotide sequence: TGTGCCAGCAGTTACGCTGCTAGCGGGAGGGCCGTTTACGAGCAGTACTTC.

This clonotype was counted a few times. The V call is TRBV12-3 or TRBV12-4, the J call TRBJ2-5, with a tentative D call TRBD2 (6 bases). The CDR3 totals 15 residues. Trimming stripped 5 bases from V and 7 bases from J, with 20 bases between. CDR3 loop: CASSGASAGEWTQYF. The CDR3 bases are TGTGCCAGCAGTGGGGCTAGCGCTGGAGAGTGGACCCAGTACTTC.

This clonotype was counted only a few times. The V and J genes are TRBV28 and TRBJ1-5; D uncertain. The CDR3 is 15 amino acids. Trimming shortened V by 3 bases and J by 4 bases, and 13 bases separated the two germline ends. CDR1 is MDHEN and CDR2 is SYDVKM in the germline V gene. The CDR3 sequence: CASSFEGYGNQPQHF. The CDR3 coding sequence is TGTGCCAGCAGTTTTGAGGGCTACGGAAATCAGCCCCAGCATTTT.

V usage is TRBV5-1 and J usage is TRBJ2-3, with D possibly being TRBD2 (6 bases). The CDR3 runs 17 residues. V was trimmed by 5 bases and J by 3 bases, leaving 22 bases between them. Germline V gene data show CDR1 as SGHRS and CDR2 as YFSETQ. The CDR3 loop reads CASRTPFDGRSTDTQYF. The CDR3 DNA reads TGCGCCAGCAGAACCCCCTTTGACGGGAGATCGACAGATACGCAGTATTTT.

The rearrangement uses TRBV6-1 and TRBJ1-1; no definite D call. Trimming took off 4 bases at V and 0 bases at J, with 6 bases between the two ends. This CDR3 has 13 residues. The germline CDR1 and CDR2 sequences are MNHNS and SASEGT. The CDR3 DNA reads as TGTGCCAGCAGTGTAGGGATGAACACTGAAGCTTTCTTT. This codes for CASSVGMNTEAFF.

The sample holds a few counts of this clonotype. CDR3 loop: CATSRVPSGINNEQFF. The DNA for the CDR3 is TGTGCCACCAGCAGAGTTCCTAGCGGGATAAACAATGAGCAGTTCTTC. The chain links TRBV15 to TRBJ2-1; 9 nucleotides align to TRBD2. V lost 1 base, J lost 5 bases, and 6 bases stayed unmatched. Looked up from germline, CDR1 is LNHNV and CDR2 is YYDKDF (reference sequence). CDR3 length: 16 amino acids.

The chain couples TRBV9 to TRBJ2-5; D unclear. This CDR3 contains 14 residues. The germline V gene has CDR1 SGDLS and CDR2 YYNGEE. With 0 bases removed from V and 5 bases from J, the gap between germline ends came to 11 bases. CDR3 sequence: CASSVDGVMETQYF. CDR3 nucleotides: TGTGCCAGCAGCGTAGATGGGGTAATGGAGACCCAGTACTTC.

This clonotype was recorded a few times. The chain carries TRBV7-3 and TRBJ2-5; TRBD1 is a possible D gene (7 bases). V was cut by 8 bases and J by 4 bases, with 11 bases left in between. The CDR3 has 12 residues. Looked up from germline, CDR1 is SGHTA and CDR2 is FQGTGA. The CDR3: CASGQGGETQYF. The CDR3 DNA reads as TGTGCCAGCGGGCAGGGGGGAGAGACCCAGTACTTC.

The chain has TRBV9 and TRBJ1-2, with D possibly TRBD1 on 5 matching bases. V lost 6 bases, J lost 6 bases, and 21 bases lay in between. Looked up from germline, CDR1 is SGDLS and CDR2 is YYNGEE. There are 15 residues in the CDR3. For the CDR3, the DNA is TGTGCCAGCACCCCGAGGGGCTCCAACCCCGATGGCTACACCTTC. It encodes CASTPRGSNPDGYTF.

The rearrangement links TRBV24-1 to TRBJ1-1, with D uncertain. V lost 3 bases and J 1 base, leaving 11 bases between the germline ends. CDR1 is KGHDR and CDR2 is SFDVKD in the germline V gene. The CDR3 has 15 residues. DNA for the CDR3: TGTGCCACCAGTGATCCCTCCGGGTCGAACACTGAAGCTTTCTTT. Protein product: CATSDPSGSNTEAFF.

The V call is TRBV14, the J call TRBJ2-7, with D maybe TRBD1 (6 bases). The CDR3 length is 12 residues. Germline assignment: CDR1 SGHDN and CDR2 FVKESK. V was pared by 4 bases and J by 9 bases, with 13 bases between. The CDR3 loop is CASSPLGAAQYF. The DNA for the CDR3 is TGTGCCAGCAGCCCCCTGGGGGCCGCGCAGTACTTC. The full variable domain, with the rest looked up from reference TRBV14 and TRBJ2-7, is EAGVTQFPSHSVIEKGQTVTLRCDPISGHDNLYWYRRVMGKEIKFLLHFVKESKQDESGMPNNRFLAERTGGTYSTLKVQPAELEDSGVYFCASSPLGAAQYFGPGTRLTVT.

The gene calls are TRBV7-2 and TRBJ1-5; no clear D gene. Germline CDR1 is SGHTA and CDR2 is FQGNSA. With 5 bases removed from V and 6 bases from J, the gap between germline ends came to 8 bases. The CDR3 is 12 amino acids. CDR3 loop: CASSLRVQPQHF. The DNA for the CDR3 is TGTGCCAGCAGCCTTAGGGTTCAGCCCCAGCATTTT.

This chain uses TRBV20-1 with TRBJ2-4; no reliable D call. Germline V CDR1 and CDR2: DFQATT, SNEGSKA (reference sequence). The CDR3 runs 14 residues. The V and J ends lost 0 bases and 5 bases respectively, with 11 bases between them. The CDR3, as DNA: TGCAGTGCTAGAGATCCATACAGTGAAAACATTCAGTACTTC. Translated, it gives CSARDPYSENIQYF.